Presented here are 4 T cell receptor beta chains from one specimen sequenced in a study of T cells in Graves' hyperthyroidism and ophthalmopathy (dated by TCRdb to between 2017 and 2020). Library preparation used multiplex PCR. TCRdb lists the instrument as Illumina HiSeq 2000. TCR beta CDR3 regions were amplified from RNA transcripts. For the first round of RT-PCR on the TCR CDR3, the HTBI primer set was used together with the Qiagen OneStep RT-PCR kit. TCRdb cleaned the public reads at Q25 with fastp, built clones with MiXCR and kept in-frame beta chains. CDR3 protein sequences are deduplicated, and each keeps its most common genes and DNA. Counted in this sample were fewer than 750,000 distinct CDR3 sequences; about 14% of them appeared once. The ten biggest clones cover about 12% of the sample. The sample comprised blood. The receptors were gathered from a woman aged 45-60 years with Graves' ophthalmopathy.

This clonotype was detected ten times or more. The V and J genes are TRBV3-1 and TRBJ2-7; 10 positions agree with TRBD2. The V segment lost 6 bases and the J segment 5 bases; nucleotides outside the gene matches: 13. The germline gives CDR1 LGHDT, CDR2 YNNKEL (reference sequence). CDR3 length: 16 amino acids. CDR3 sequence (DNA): TGTGCCAGCAGTCCTCGCCCTAGCGGGAGATCCCACGAGCAGTACTTC. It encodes CASSPRPSGRSHEQYF.

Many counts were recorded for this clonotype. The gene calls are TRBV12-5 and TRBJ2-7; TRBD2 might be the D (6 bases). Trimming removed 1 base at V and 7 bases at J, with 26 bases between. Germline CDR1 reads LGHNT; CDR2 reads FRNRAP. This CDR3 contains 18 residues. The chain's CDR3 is CASGLGRPRPGLASEQYF. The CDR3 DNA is TGTGCTAGTGGTTTGGGCAGGCCCCGTCCGGGACTGGCGTCTGAGCAGTACTTC.

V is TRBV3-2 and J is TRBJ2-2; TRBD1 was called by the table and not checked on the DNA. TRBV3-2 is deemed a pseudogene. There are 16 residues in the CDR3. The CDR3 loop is CASSQEGAGITRELFF. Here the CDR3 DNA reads TGTGCCAGCAGCCAAGAAGGGGCAGGGATCACCAGGGAGCTGTTTTTT.

As DNA, the CDR3 is TGTGCCAGCAGCGCATACTCCTACGAGCAGTACTTC. As protein: CASSAYSYEQYF. The V call is TRBV5-6, the J call TRBJ2-7, with D uncertain. V was clipped by 4 bases and J by 0 bases, with 5 bases between them. The CDR3 has 12 residues. The V gene's germline CDR1 is SGHDT and CDR2 YYEEEE.